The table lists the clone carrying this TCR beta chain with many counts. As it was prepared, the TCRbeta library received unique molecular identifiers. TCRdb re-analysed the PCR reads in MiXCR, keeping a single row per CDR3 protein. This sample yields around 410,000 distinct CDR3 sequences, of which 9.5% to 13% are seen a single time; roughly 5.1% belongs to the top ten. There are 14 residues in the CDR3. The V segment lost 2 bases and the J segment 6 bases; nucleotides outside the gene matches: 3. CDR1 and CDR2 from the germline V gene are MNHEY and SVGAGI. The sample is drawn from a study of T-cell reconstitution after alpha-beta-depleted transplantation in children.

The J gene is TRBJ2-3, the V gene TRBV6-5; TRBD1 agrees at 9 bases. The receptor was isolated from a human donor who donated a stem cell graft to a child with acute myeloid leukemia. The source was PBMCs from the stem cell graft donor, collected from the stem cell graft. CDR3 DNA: TGTGCCAGCAGTTACGTTGGACAGGGGGATACGCAGTATTTT. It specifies CASSYVGQGDTQYF.